The clone carrying this TCR beta chain was counted once. The record originates from a study of blood T cell repertoires in COVID-19. Overall study context: Material from acute and convalescent COVID-19 was sourced from the United States, Italy and Spain. In each case, the material was cDNA or gDNA derived from T cells, B-cell-depleted T cells, or PBMCs.

Authors' methods: The authors estimated nucleated cell counts from reference gene primer amplification. Assay: immunoSEQ multiplex PCR; the TCRdb copy retains only in-frame clones and omits some. V and J calls and clone size are as listed in that table; D and trimming were resolved from the DNA. The sample lists some 87,000 clones; roughly four fifths were seen once. This CDR3 comprises 13 residues. CDR1 and CDR2 from the germline V gene are KGHSY and FQNENV. V was pared by 3 bases and J by 4 bases, with 9 bases between. This receptor was taken from a woman over 75 with active or convalescent COVID-19. The chain links TRBV16 to TRBJ2-5; D is undetermined. The sequencing input was peripheral blood. The CDR3 DNA reads TGTGCCAGCAGCCAGAGGAGCAGAGAGACCCAGTACTTC. This translates into CASSQRSRETQYF.